This T cell receptor beta chain was found in a study of T-cell reconstitution after alpha-beta-depleted transplantation in children. General observations from the study: Counts and diversity of T cells one year after transplant came mostly from newly produced T cells. By about two months after transplant, alpha-beta T cells reportedly arose from several hundred graft clones that had expanded.

The V segment lost 6 bases and the J segment 6 bases; nucleotides outside the gene matches: 8. This CDR3 has 15 amino acids. Construction of the TCRbeta library involved unique molecular identifiers. MiXCR was run by TCRdb on the PCR reads, yielding one entry per CDR3 protein. This table holds 700,000 to 850,000 distinct CDR3 sequences, roughly 15% found once. As to this clonotype: Antigen specificity is unknown.

The rearrangement links TRBV12-3 or TRBV12-4 to TRBJ2-2, with TRBD2 identical over 9 bases. The sequence was obtained from a male patient aged 10 to 17 who had a stem cell transplant for acute lymphoblastic leukemia, so the T cells may come from the graft donor. The source material was PBMCs, mostly from graft donor cells, sampled 360 days after TCRalphabeta/CD19-depleted stem cell transplant. The CDR3 reads CASREAAGGAGELFF. CDR3 DNA: TGTGCCAGCAGAGAAGCAGCGGGAGGCGCCGGGGAGCTGTTTTTT.